This is a list of T cell receptor beta chains from one sample in a study of CD8+ T cells in alopecia areata. Sequencing used immunoSEQ multiplex PCR; TCRdb keeps in-frame clones, though not all of them. The repertoire holds roughly 20,000 clones, with roughly three fifths as singletons. Sequenced: CD4+ Tregs sorted from blood. These receptors all come from a human donor with alopecia areata. CDR3s include the opening cysteine and the closing phenylalanine or tryptophan. D genes are given only for firm matches. Size tells how often a clone was seen (once, few, many) or the class of an expanded clone, and some rows leave it out.

clone_size	j_call	v_call	d_call	cdr3_aa	cdr3_nt
.	TRBJ2-1	TRBV19	.	CASSNWGRFSYNEQFF	TGTGCCAGTAGTAACTGGGGTAGGTTCTCCTACAATGAGCAGTTCTTC
.	TRBJ2-5	TRBV5-1	TRBD2	CASSIPAGGPQETQYF	TGCGCCAGCAGCATACCAGCGGGAGGGCCCCAAGAGACCCAGTACTTC
once	TRBJ2-3	TRBV7-9	TRBD2	CASSLVAGAYTDTQYF	TGTGCCAGCAGCTTAGTAGCGGGGGCGTACACAGATACGCAGTATTTT
few	TRBJ1-1	TRBV20-1	.	CSAPRQSEAFF	TGCAGTGCTCCGAGGCAGAGTGAAGCTTTCTTT
.	TRBJ2-1	TRBV15	TRBD1	CATSSGDRGADNEQFF	TGTGCCACCAGCAGCGGAGACAGGGGTGCGGACAATGAGCAGTTCTTC
few	TRBJ1-5	TRBV19	TRBD1	CASRPGGSENQPQHF	TGTGCCAGTAGGCCAGGGGGCAGCGAAAATCAGCCCCAGCATTTT
few	TRBJ2-5	TRBV5-1	TRBD2	CASSFLPGLAEETQYF	TGCGCCAGCAGCTTCCTACCGGGACTAGCAGAAGAGACCCAGTACTTC
few	TRBJ2-7	TRBV18	TRBD2	CASSPGSAGPPPYEQYF	TGTGCCAGCTCCCCGGGTTCAGCGGGGCCCCCCCCCTACGAGCAGTACTTC
once	TRBJ2-2	TRBV7-8	TRBD1	CASSPRDRENTGELFF	TGTGCCAGCAGCCCAAGGGACAGGGAGAACACCGGGGAGCTGTTTTTT
.	TRBJ2-5	TRBV6-5	TRBD1	CASSPPGQGRQTQYF	TGTGCCAGCAGCCCACCGGGACAGGGTAGACAGACCCAGTACTTC
.	TRBJ2-7	TRBV28	.	CASSFQGPYEQYF	TGTGCCAGCAGTTTCCAGGGACCCTACGAGCAGTACTTC
.	TRBJ1-2	TRBV28	TRBD1	CASSYLGGVQMGYTF	TGTGCCAGCAGCTACCTAGGGGGCGTTCAGATGGGCTACACCTTC
few	TRBJ2-5	TRBV5-1	.	CASSDESTGKETQYF	TGCGCCAGCAGCGACGAGTCGACTGGGAAAGAGACCCAGTACTTC
few	TRBJ2-2	TRBV18	.	CASSPPSALGPRHGELFF	TGTGCCAGCTCACCACCTTCGGCACTGGGCCCCCGCCACGGGGAGCTGTTTTTT
few	TRBJ2-7	TRBV29-1	TRBD1	CSVGPRDSIYEQYF	TGCAGCGTGGGGCCCCGGGACAGCATATACGAGCAGTACTTC
.	TRBJ2-7	TRBV29-1	.	CSVGEAYYEQYF	TGCAGCGTTGGTGAAGCCTACTATGAGCAGTACTTC
medium-sized	TRBJ2-1	TRBV28	.	CASSGSVPLEIYNEQFF	TGTGCCAGCAGTGGTAGCGTCCCTCTAGAAATCTACAATGAGCAGTTCTTC
.	TRBJ1-6	TRBV5-1	TRBD1	CASSVGTGNSPLHF	TGCGCCAGCAGCGTTGGGACAGGGAATTCACCCCTCCACTTT
few	TRBJ1-5	TRBV18	.	CASSPGHRNQPQHF	TGTGCCAGCTCACCAGGGCACCGCAATCAGCCCCAGCATTTT
.	TRBJ1-4	TRBV4-1	.	CASSQANLRALELFF	TGCGCCAGCAGCCAAGCAAATCTGCGGGCCTTGGAACTGTTTTTT
.	TRBJ2-1	TRBV2	TRBD2	CASSDASGRGNEQFF	TGTGCCAGCAGTGACGCTAGCGGGCGGGGCAATGAGCAGTTCTTC
few	TRBJ2-1	TRBV2	.	CASSRLKGVLYNEQFF	TGTGCCAGCAGTCGCCTGAAGGGAGTTCTATACAATGAGCAGTTCTTC
.	TRBJ1-2	TRBV6-6	TRBD1	CASRERTGGGYGYTF	TGTGCCAGCAGGGAGAGGACAGGGGGCGGCTATGGCTACACCTTC
few	TRBJ2-7	TRBV21-1	.	CASSKVPTDSQDTYEQYF	TGTGCCAGCAGCAAAGTTCCGACAGACTCTCAGGACACCTACGAGCAGTACTTC
.	TRBJ2-3	TRBV28	.	CASSGAGLVTDTQYF	TGTGCCAGCAGTGGGGCAGGGCTTGTCACAGATACGCAGTATTTT
.	TRBJ2-1	TRBV20-1	.	CSASPTNEQFF	TGCAGTGCTAGCCCAACGAATGAGCAGTTCTTC
.	TRBJ1-6	TRBV5-6	.	CASSLVEARTLHF	TGTGCCAGCAGCTTAGTCGAAGCCAGAACCCTCCACTTT
.	TRBJ2-4	TRBV29-1	TRBD1	CSVPADRGGGDIQYF	TGCAGCGTCCCGGCGGACAGGGGAGGAGGGGACATTCAGTACTTC
.	TRBJ2-1	TRBV4-1	TRBD1	CASSPARQGPQFF	TGCGCCAGCAGCCCCGCTCGACAGGGTCCTCAGTTCTTC
.	TRBJ2-1	TRBV7-2	TRBD1	CASSKDRGVGEQFF	TGTGCCAGCAGCAAGGACAGGGGAGTAGGTGAGCAGTTCTTC
.	TRBJ1-4	TRBV7-2	TRBD1	CASSPFGQGGKLFF	TGTGCCAGCAGCCCCTTCGGACAGGGTGGGAAACTGTTTTTT
.	TRBJ2-3	TRBV29-1	.	CSVVKVSRPDTQYF	TGCAGCGTTGTTAAGGTTAGCAGGCCAGATACGCAGTATTTT
.	TRBJ2-5	TRBV29-1	TRBD2	CSVPSRASGRAKVVTQYF	TGCAGCGTTCCCTCTCGGGCTAGCGGGAGGGCCAAGGTTGTGACCCAGTACTTC
.	TRBJ2-7	TRBV25-1	.	CASSEGQPYSLYEQYF	TGTGCCAGCAGTGAAGGACAGCCCTACTCTCTCTACGAGCAGTACTTC
few	TRBJ2-1	TRBV30	TRBD1	CAWSGQGGINEQFF	TGTGCCTGGAGTGGACAGGGGGGAATTAATGAGCAGTTCTTC
.	TRBJ1-1	TRBV30	.	CAWRGGAFNTEAFF	TGTGCCTGGAGGGGGGGTGCCTTCAACACTGAAGCTTTCTTT
.	TRBJ2-7	TRBV28	TRBD1	CASSTGAITLYEQYF	TGTGCCAGCAGTACAGGGGCCATCACCCTCTACGAGCAGTACTTC
.	TRBJ2-1	TRBV7-2	TRBD2	CASSSPVGGLASRREQFF	TGTGCCAGCAGCTCCCCGGTTGGGGGACTAGCGAGCCGTCGTGAGCAGTTCTTC
.	TRBJ2-3	TRBV6-5	.	CASSYAAGGAQDTQYF	TGTGCCAGCAGTTACGCGGCAGGTGGGGCACAAGATACGCAGTATTTT
few	TRBJ1-4	TRBV5-4	TRBD1	CASSSTGQSNEKLFF	TGTGCCAGCAGTTCGACGGGACAGTCGAATGAAAAACTGTTTTTT
once	TRBJ2-7	TRBV6-6	TRBD2	CASSPRGGSYEQYF	TGTGCCAGCAGTCCCCGCGGGGGTTCCTACGAGCAGTACTTC
.	TRBJ2-7	TRBV10-2	TRBD2	CASSRSSGTHYEQYF	TGCGCCAGCAGCCGGTCGAGCGGGACCCACTACGAGCAGTACTTC
.	TRBJ1-2	TRBV19	.	CASSMAQAYGYTF	TGTGCCAGTAGTATGGCACAGGCCTATGGCTACACCTTC
.	TRBJ2-7	TRBV6-5	TRBD2	CASSPSGNSYEQYF	TGTGCCAGCAGTCCTAGCGGAAACTCCTACGAGCAGTACTTC
.	TRBJ2-5	TRBV7-2	TRBD1	CASSVIGQGRAETQYF	TGTGCCAGCAGCGTAATTGGACAGGGACGAGCGGAGACCCAGTACTTC
.	TRBJ1-2	TRBV28	TRBD1	CASTYQGGRGYTF	TGTGCCAGTACATATCAGGGGGGCCGGGGCTACACCTTC
once	TRBJ1-2	TRBV29-1	.	CSDTRRKANYGYTF	TGCAGCGACACCCGCCGGAAAGCTAACTATGGCTACACCTTC
few	TRBJ2-5	TRBV5-1	.	CASSLDGSEETQYF	TGCGCCAGCAGCTTGGACGGCAGCGAAGAGACCCAGTACTTC
.	TRBJ2-7	TRBV19	TRBD2	CASSRSGRAYEQYF	TGTGCCAGTAGTCGTAGCGGGAGGGCCTACGAGCAGTACTTC
.	TRBJ2-3	TRBV6-5	.	CASSSRGGTDTQYF	TGTGCCAGCAGTTCCAGGGGAGGGACAGATACGCAGTATTTT
.	TRBJ2-7	TRBV5-1	TRBD1	CASSHLQGAFNEQYF	TGCGCTAGCAGTCATCTACAGGGGGCCTTCAACGAGCAGTACTTC
.	TRBJ1-5	TRBV7-3	.	CASSPWVFEEHF	TGTGCCAGCAGCCCCTGGGTCTTTGAGGAGCATTTT
.	TRBJ2-7	TRBV23-1	.	CASSQSPPPEEGAGSEQYF	TGCGCCAGCAGTCAATCTCCCCCGCCCGAGGAGGGGGCAGGTAGCGAGCAGTACTTC
.	TRBJ2-1	TRBV28	TRBD2	CASSRLAGGHNEQFF	TGTGCCAGCAGCCGACTAGCGGGCGGCCACAATGAGCAGTTCTTC
.	TRBJ1-2	TRBV5-1	.	CASSSDGQIYYGYTF	TGCGCCAGCAGCAGCGACGGACAGATATACTATGGCTACACCTTC
.	TRBJ1-3	TRBV6-5	.	CASSPLVRASTIYF	TGTGCCAGCAGTCCCCTCGTCAGGGCTAGCACCATATATTTT
.	TRBJ2-7	TRBV29-1	.	CSYRGGSPGNEQYF	TGCAGTTATCGGGGTGGCAGCCCGGGGAACGAGCAGTACTTC
.	TRBJ1-5	TRBV30	.	CAWSKGANQPQHF	TGTGCCTGGAGTAAAGGCGCCAATCAGCCCCAGCATTTT